The present TCR beta chain was sequenced within a study of blood T cell repertoires in COVID-19. Some clones are missing from TCRdb's copy, which holds only in-frame ones; the method was immunoSEQ multiplex PCR. The sample lists 95,000 or so clones, 81% occurring once. V shed 2 bases and J 7 bases; nucleotides not matched to a gene: 5. From germline, CDR1 is WNHNN and CDR2 SYGVQD (reference sequence). The CDR3 sequence is 14 residues long. This TCR was sampled from a man aged 80 or over with active or convalescent COVID-19. The sample consisted of peripheral blood. This sequence joins TRBV10-1 and TRBJ2-1; 7 bases map to TRBD2. The chain's CDR3 is CASSEGGGGNEQFF. As DNA, the CDR3 is TGCGCCAGCAGTGAGGGGGGGGGAGGTAATGAGCAGTTCTTC.